One sample yielded the 2 T cell receptor beta chains listed below, sequenced in a study of T cell repertoires in cytomegalovirus infection. These TCRs are of unknown antigen specificity. A single record per CDR3 protein comes from TCRdb applying MiXCR to the reads. The sample includes approximately 990,000 distinct CDR3 sequences, approximately 31% of them seen just once. The sample consisted of cultured CD8+ T cells from PBMCs, taken from culture after CMV antigen stimulation. Source of these receptors: a human donor in good health (CMV status not recorded). Some clones in this sample may be carry-over from other donors' samples.

This clonotype was observed a handful of times. The chain couples TRBV29-1 to TRBJ1-2; 10 positions agree with TRBD1. The trim removed 0 bases at V and 2 bases at J, leaving 18 bases unmatched. CDR1 SQVTM and CDR2 ANQGSEA come from the germline V gene. The CDR3 totals 20 residues. The CDR3 sequence is CSVEDFRVTGGNSENYGYTF. The CDR3 nucleotides read TGCAGCGTTGAAGACTTTAGGGTGACAGGGGGCAATAGCGAAAACTATGGCTACACCTTC.

This clonotype was detected only a few times. CDR3 bases: TGTGCCAGCAGTTACTACGTTGGATCCTCCTATAATTCACCCCTCCACTTT. Its protein product is CASSYYVGSSYNSPLHF. The chain links TRBV6-5 to TRBJ1-6; D unclear. Trimming pared 1 base from V and 0 bases from J, leaving 10 bases between. CDR3 length: 17 residues. Per the germline V gene, CDR1 is MNHEY and CDR2 is SVGAGI.